Shown below are 7 T cell receptor beta chains from a single sample sequenced in a study of T-cell reconstitution after alpha-beta-depleted transplantation in children (dated by TCRdb to about 2016). To prepare the library, PCR was applied. Sequencing relied on an Illumina HiSeq 2500. To normalize quantification of the TCRbeta repertoire, the TCR libraries were built with molecular barcoding that relied on unique molecular identifiers. Using fastp at Q25 and MiXCR, TCRdb reprocessed the public reads and kept productive beta chains. When rows share a CDR3 protein, they turn into one entry using the most common DNA and genes. Within this sample are some 200,000 distinct CDR3 sequences, with just over 14% of them counted one time only. The top ten hold around 13% of the sample. The specimen was PBMCs from the stem cell graft donor, collected from the stem cell graft. The receptors derive from a human donor who donated a stem cell graft to a child with acute lymphoblastic leukemia.

This clonotype was counted at least ten times. The chain links TRBV28 to TRBJ2-1; D remains unclear. CDR1 is MDHEN, CDR2 SYDVKM, per germline. This CDR3 spans 13 amino acids. V lost 5 bases and J lost 5, with 10 bases in between. CDR3 bases: TGTGCCAGCAGTCCTCAGTGGAACAATGAGCAGTTCTTC. Its protein is CASSPQWNNEQFF.

This clonotype was recorded many times. The rearrangement links TRBV5-1 to TRBJ2-2, with 11 bases lining up with TRBD2. Trimming cost V 4 bases and J 3 bases; bases outside gene matches: 8. Germline loops: CDR1 SGHRS, CDR2 YFSETQ. The CDR3 runs 17 residues. This chain's CDR3 is CASSPFLGLADTGELFF. The CDR3 DNA sequence: TGCGCCAGCAGCCCGTTTTTGGGACTAGCGGACACCGGGGAGCTGTTTTTT.

This clonotype was counted at least ten times. The rearrangement links TRBV11-2 to TRBJ2-1, with 10 bases identical to TRBD2. With V trimmed by 0 bases and J by 3 bases, 5 bases remained unmatched. The CDR3 is 17 amino acids. Germline CDR1 SGHAT, CDR2 FQNNGV. CDR3 in DNA: TGTGCCAGCAGCTTAGAGGTGTGGACTAGCGGCTACAATGAGCAGTTCTTC. Encoded protein: CASSLEVWTSGYNEQFF.

This clonotype was seen at least ten times. The rearrangement joins TRBV11-1 to TRBJ1-1, with D tentatively TRBD1 (5 bases). Trimming left V 0 bases short and J 3 bases short, with 20 bases between. The germline V gene encodes CDR1 SGHAT and CDR2 FQDESV (reference sequence). This CDR3 comprises 18 residues. The CDR3 DNA follows: TGTGCCAGCAGCTTAGCGGCCGGGACTTACGTCGAGGACACTGAAGCTTTCTTT. Translated: CASSLAAGTYVEDTEAFF.

In its sample, this clonotype was seen many times. The rearrangement links TRBV11-2 to TRBJ1-1; maybe TRBD1 (5 bases). This CDR3 region has 15 residues. Trimming cost V 5 bases and J 0 bases, with 13 bases left between them. Germline CDR1 is SGHAT and CDR2 is FQNNGV. CDR3 in amino acids: CASSHSDMVNTEAFF. In DNA form, the CDR3 reads TGTGCCAGCAGCCATTCGGACATGGTGAACACTGAAGCTTTCTTT. The variable domain in full, completed from reference TRBV11-2 and TRBJ1-1, reads EAGVAQSPRYKIIEKRQSVAFWCNPISGHATLYWYQQILGQGPKLLIQFQNNGVVDDSQLPKDRFSAERLKGVDSTLKIQPAKLEDSAVYLCASSHSDMVNTEAFFGQGTRLTVV.

J is TRBJ2-6 and V is TRBV28, with TRBD2 matching over 14 bases. In germline, CDR1 is MDHEN, CDR2 SYDVKM. After removal of 3 bases from V and 2 bases from J, the junction contained 3 bases not matched to a gene. The CDR3 contains 18 residues. Written as DNA, the CDR3 is TGTGCCAGCAGTTTCCCGGGACTAGCGGGAGCTGGGGCCAACGTCCTGACTTTC. It encodes CASSFPGLAGAGANVLTF.

The chain uses TRBV7-9 and TRBJ2-3, with D unresolved. This CDR3 region has 15 residues. CDR1 SEHNR and CDR2 FQNEAQ come from the germline V gene (reference sequence). V was trimmed by 5 bases and J by 1 base, leaving 13 bases between them. This CDR3 reads CASSGDRVGTDTQYF. CDR3 coding DNA: TGTGCCAGCAGCGGCGACCGGGTGGGCACAGATACGCAGTATTTT. The full variable domain, rest sourced from reference TRBV7-9 and TRBJ2-3, is DTGVSQNPRHKITKRGQNVTFRCDPISEHNRLYWYRQTLGQGPEFLTYFQNEAQLEKSRLLSDRFSAERPKGSFSTLEIQRTEQGDSAMYLCASSGDRVGTDTQYFGPGTRLTVL.